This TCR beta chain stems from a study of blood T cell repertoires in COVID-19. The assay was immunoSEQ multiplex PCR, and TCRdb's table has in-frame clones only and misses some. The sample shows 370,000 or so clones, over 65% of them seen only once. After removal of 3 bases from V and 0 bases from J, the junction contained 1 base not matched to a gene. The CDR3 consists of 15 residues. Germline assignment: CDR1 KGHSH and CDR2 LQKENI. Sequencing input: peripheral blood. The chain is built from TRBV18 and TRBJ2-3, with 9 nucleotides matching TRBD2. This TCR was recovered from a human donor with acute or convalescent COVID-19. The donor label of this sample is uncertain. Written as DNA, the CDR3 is TGTGCCAGCTCACCGCGGGAGGGGAGCACAGATACGCAGTATTTT. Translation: CASSPREGSTDTQYF.